This TCR beta chain originates from a study of T-cell memory formation after mild COVID-19. Across the whole study: There were largely donor-specific TCR clusters.

TCRdb processed the 5' RACE reads anew with MiXCR; each CDR3 protein has one entry. The sample carries around 440,000 distinct CDR3 sequences, over 15% recorded once. Study results and limitations: CD4+ bias marked clones expanding day 15 to 37, unlike balanced contracting clones.

Details on this clonotype: Its cognate antigen is unknown.

Input material: PBMCs or a T cell subset sorted from them (not recorded which). This TCR derives from an adult woman who had mild COVID-19 (a few samples of this study predate the infection). Cell type and time point are not known.

CDR3 residues: CASSLAMAPREAFF. For the CDR3, the DNA is TGTGCCAGCAGCTTAGCGATGGCACCGCGAGAAGCTTTCTTT. The V gene is TRBV7-9, the J gene TRBJ1-1; no reliable D call. The V end was cut by 0 bases, the J end by 8 bases, with 13 bases between. The CDR3 contains 14 residues. CDR1 is SEHNR, CDR2 FQNEAQ, per germline (reference sequence).